Listed below are T cell receptor beta chains from one sample, sequenced in a study of blood T cell repertoires in COVID-19. The assay was immunoSEQ multiplex PCR, and TCRdb's table has in-frame clones only and misses some. The sample shows about 76,000 clones, 75% to 90% of them seen only once. The source material was peripheral blood. These receptors all come from a human donor in a cohort sampled during active COVID-19. CDR3s leave out the opening cysteine and the closing phenylalanine or tryptophan. Fields, in order: V gene, D gene, J gene, CDR3 protein. D genes are given only for firm matches.

v_gene: TRBV3-1/TRBV3-2
d_gene: NA
j_gene: TRBJ2-7
CDR3aa: ASRPPGGEQY

v_gene: TRBV5-1
d_gene: TRBD1
j_gene: TRBJ2-5
CDR3aa: ASSPQGGSETQY

v_gene: TRBV5-4
d_gene: NA
j_gene: TRBJ1-3
CDR3aa: ASSLGQKEGSGNTIY

v_gene: TRBV5-4
d_gene: NA
j_gene: TRBJ1-5
CDR3aa: ASSLWGEQPQH

v_gene: TRBV4-2
d_gene: NA
j_gene: TRBJ1-6
CDR3aa: ASSQEFRVNSPLH

v_gene: TRBV19
d_gene: TRBD1
j_gene: TRBJ1-6
CDR3aa: ASSPTGTGKGSPLH

v_gene: TRBV10-1
d_gene: NA
j_gene: TRBJ2-7
CDR3aa: ASSGYRGGEQY

v_gene: TRBV19
d_gene: NA
j_gene: TRBJ2-4
CDR3aa: ASSTSGDLKNIQY

v_gene: TRBV28
d_gene: NA
j_gene: TRBJ1-4
CDR3aa: ASTSYQGSEKLF

v_gene: TRBV5-6
d_gene: NA
j_gene: TRBJ2-7
CDR3aa: ASSNRLRVISYEQY

v_gene: TRBV6-6
d_gene: TRBD1
j_gene: TRBJ2-1
CDR3aa: ASSSVRGSYNEQF

v_gene: TRBV5-1
d_gene: NA
j_gene: TRBJ2-5
CDR3aa: ASSLLGDQETQY

v_gene: TRBV19
d_gene: NA
j_gene: TRBJ1-5
CDR3aa: ASTGQMDQPQH

v_gene: TRBV28
d_gene: TRBD2
j_gene: TRBJ2-3
CDR3aa: ASIPSGGEDTQY

v_gene: TRBV2
d_gene: NA
j_gene: TRBJ2-7
CDR3aa: ASRRDSGEQY

v_gene: TRBV7-6
d_gene: NA
j_gene: TRBJ2-1
CDR3aa: ASSPQGPYNEQF

v_gene: TRBV6-5
d_gene: TRBD1
j_gene: TRBJ2-7
CDR3aa: ASSSRQGRYEQY

v_gene: TRBV10-3
d_gene: NA
j_gene: TRBJ2-2
CDR3aa: AISESAGNSGELF

v_gene: TRBV3-1/TRBV3-2
d_gene: TRBD1
j_gene: TRBJ1-6
CDR3aa: ASSQWGDRAGSPLH

v_gene: TRBV28
d_gene: NA
j_gene: TRBJ1-2
CDR3aa: ASSPLLGFSNYGYT

v_gene: TRBV6-6
d_gene: NA
j_gene: TRBJ2-1
CDR3aa: ASSYSRVYNEQF

v_gene: TRBV5-5
d_gene: TRBD1
j_gene: TRBJ2-7
CDR3aa: ASSGGTGGNYEQY

v_gene: TRBV5-4
d_gene: NA
j_gene: TRBJ2-5
CDR3aa: ASSPDFQGGETQY

v_gene: TRBV30
d_gene: NA
j_gene: TRBJ1-2
CDR3aa: AWTRQALYGYT

v_gene: TRBV7-3
d_gene: NA
j_gene: TRBJ1-2
CDR3aa: ASSLLLGGGYT

v_gene: TRBV5-1
d_gene: TRBD1
j_gene: TRBJ1-5
CDR3aa: ASSVGTGFGQPQH

v_gene: TRBV9
d_gene: TRBD1
j_gene: TRBJ2-2
CDR3aa: ASPVQGTGTKF

v_gene: TRBV11-2
d_gene: TRBD1
j_gene: TRBJ2-2
CDR3aa: ASSRQGSTGELF

v_gene: TRBV20-1
d_gene: NA
j_gene: TRBJ1-1
CDR3aa: SAAGNTEAF

v_gene: TRBV9
d_gene: NA
j_gene: TRBJ2-5
CDR3aa: ASSAGEGAYQETQY

v_gene: TRBV28
d_gene: NA
j_gene: TRBJ2-7
CDR3aa: ASTLRTASSYEQY

v_gene: TRBV3-1/TRBV3-2
d_gene: NA
j_gene: TRBJ1-1
CDR3aa: ASSPSRGYAEAF

v_gene: TRBV2
d_gene: TRBD2
j_gene: TRBJ2-5
CDR3aa: ASEVGNSGGTETQY

v_gene: TRBV4-1
d_gene: TRBD1
j_gene: TRBJ1-2
CDR3aa: ASSRKQGGLSGYT

v_gene: TRBV11-2
d_gene: NA
j_gene: TRBJ2-5
CDR3aa: ASSSPRGSVGETQY

v_gene: TRBV5-1
d_gene: TRBD1
j_gene: TRBJ1-1
CDR3aa: ASSLTGVYTEAF

v_gene: TRBV3-1/TRBV3-2
d_gene: NA
j_gene: TRBJ1-2
CDR3aa: ASSQGLNYGYT

v_gene: TRBV21-1
d_gene: NA
j_gene: TRBJ2-7
CDR3aa: ASSKEDRGSSYEQY

v_gene: TRBV28
d_gene: TRBD1
j_gene: TRBJ1-4
CDR3aa: ASRGTGVNEKLF

v_gene: TRBV29-1
d_gene: TRBD1
j_gene: TRBJ2-7
CDR3aa: SVVGDRVYAYEQY

v_gene: TRBV6-6
d_gene: NA
j_gene: TRBJ1-6
CDR3aa: ASSYSEGNSPLH

v_gene: TRBV18
d_gene: NA
j_gene: TRBJ2-7
CDR3aa: ASSLGQRYEQY